The clone carrying this TCR beta chain was observed once. Its antigen is undetermined. These data belong to a study of cytomegalovirus exposure and HLA in healthy donors. On the study more broadly: Earlier, about 179 million T cells were analyzed, and approximately 110 million unique TCR beta sequences were found among them. Study results and limitations: Earlier findings revealed that most TCR beta V segments proved productive either about 90% or about 30% of the time. The study listed approximately 170 cytomegalovirus-associated TCR beta chains. TCR beta V- and J-gene trimming, according to a later analysis, was linked to a missense DCLRE1C variant.

Germline loops: CDR1 ENHRY, CDR2 SYGVKD. V dropped 6 bases and J dropped 1; count of bases not matched to a gene: 2. The CDR3 contains 16 residues. The PCR had 60 Vbeta and 13 Jbeta primers. The protocol was immunoSEQ multiplex PCR, while the TCRdb copy is restricted to in-frame clones and leaves out a portion. The sample contains under 200,000 clones, about 85% of which appear only once. V gene TRBV10-3 combines with J gene TRBJ2-3; 15 bases fit TRBD2. This TCR was sampled from a boy younger than 10 in good health and CMV-seronegative. Sequenced material: PBMCs. Here the CDR3 reads CAIRGLAGGGTDTQYF. CDR3 bases: TGTGCCATCAGAGGACTAGCGGGAGGGGGCACAGATACGCAGTATTTT.